This entry lists 23 T cell receptor beta chains sequenced from one sample in a study of T cell responses to AZD1222 COVID-19 vaccine (dated by TCRdb to about 2021). Library construction relied on the immunoSEQ multiplex PCR assay. TCRdb took over this immuneACCESS table, retaining in-frame rearrangements with V and J assigned. Such tables are incomplete; in checked studies, under half of the missing clones stem from an unresolved V gene, and the remainder is unexplained. The sample table records around 130,000 clones; approximately 88% of these occur just once. 7.5% to 8% of the sample lies in the top ten. Explained via the paper, the time point label denotes: baseline before first vaccination. This specimen consisted of peripheral blood, obtained on day 0 of AZD1222 vaccination. The receptors originated from an adult in good health.

The chain joins TRBV5-1 to TRBJ2-5; no clear D. Germline lookup yields CDR1 SGHRS and CDR2 YFSETQ. The CDR3 is 14 residues long. V was pared by 1 base and J by 3 bases, with 10 bases between. CDR3 region: CASSLFRGEETQYF. CDR3 in DNA: TGCGCCAGCAGCTTGTTTCGAGGAGAAGAGACCCAGTACTTC. Filled out from reference TRBV5-1 and TRBJ2-5, the complete variable domain reads KAGVTQTPRYLIKTRGQQVTLSCSPISGHRSVSWYQQTPGQGLQFLFEYFSETQRNKGNFPGRFSGRQFSNSRSEMNVSTLELGDSALYLCASSLFRGEETQYFGPGTRLLVL.

Regarding this clone: This same CDR3 is encoded by further DNA sequences in the sample. The gene calls are TRBV9 and TRBJ2-7, with D possibly matching TRBD2 (6 bases). The CDR3 contains 14 residues. The V end was cut by 0 bases, the J end by 1 base, with 8 bases between. Germline V CDR1 and CDR2: SGDLS, YYNGEE. Here the CDR3 DNA reads TGTGCCAGCAGCGTAGGTAGCGGATCCTACGAGCAGTACTTC. This codes for CASSVGSGSYEQYF.

The J gene is TRBJ2-5, the V gene TRBV2; tentative D call: TRBD2 (5 bases). The CDR3 has 15 amino acids. The V end lost 1 base, the J end lost 2 bases, and 11 bases lay between the germline ends. Germline CDR1 SNHLY, CDR2 FYNNEI. The CDR3 region has the DNA TGTGCCAGCAGTGAAGGAGGACTTTGGCAAGAGACCCAGTACTTC. This gives the protein CASSEGGLWQETQYF.

The chain carries TRBV7-2 and TRBJ1-2; TRBD1 agrees at 7 bases. V lost 5 bases to trimming and J lost 2 bases; unmatched junction nucleotides: 5. The germline V gene encodes CDR1 SGHTA and CDR2 FQGNSA. The length of the CDR3 is 14 residues. This CDR3 is CASSPRGQNYGYTF. The CDR3 nucleotides read TGTGCCAGCAGCCCGAGGGGACAGAACTATGGCTACACCTTC.

As to this clone: At the DNA level, this CDR3 is encoded by other sequences in the same sample as well. This chain connects TRBV5-1 to TRBJ1-4, with D possibly being TRBD1 (5 bases). Germline CDR1 reads SGHRS; CDR2 reads YFSETQ. The CDR3 covers 15 residues. Trimming took 0 bases from V and 2 from J, leaving 8 bases between them. This CDR3 reads CASSLEGRTNEKLFF. The CDR3 DNA reads TGCGCCAGCAGCTTGGAGGGGCGGACTAATGAAAAACTGTTTTTT. Filled out from reference TRBV5-1 and TRBJ1-4, the complete variable domain reads KAGVTQTPRYLIKTRGQQVTLSCSPISGHRSVSWYQQTPGQGLQFLFEYFSETQRNKGNFPGRFSGRQFSNSRSEMNVSTLELGDSALYLCASSLEGRTNEKLFFGSGTQLSVL.

This clone appeared a single time. The gene calls are TRBV5-1 and TRBJ2-5; no clear D gene. The CDR3 runs 14 residues. Trimming removed 4 bases at V and 5 bases at J, with 15 bases between. In germline, CDR1 is SGHRS, CDR2 YFSETQ. This CDR3 is CASSKTLVSETQYF. The CDR3 region has the DNA TGCGCCAGCAGCAAGACCCTAGTATCGGAGACCCAGTACTTC.

V gene TRBV15 combines with J gene TRBJ1-4; D unresolved. Germline CDR1 reads LNHNV; CDR2 reads YYDKDF (reference sequence). The CDR3 totals 16 residues. Trimming shortened V by 1 base and J by 0 bases, and 9 bases separated the two germline ends. The CDR3 coding sequence is TGTGCCACCAGCAGAGGGGTGCTAGCAACTAATGAAAAACTGTTTTTT. Its protein is CATSRGVLATNEKLFF. Full variable domain (remainder filled in from reference TRBV15 and TRBJ1-4): DAMVIQNPRYQVTQFGKPVTLSCSQTLNHNVMYWYQQKSSQAPKLLFHYYDKDFNNEADTPDNFQSRRPNTSFCFLDIRSPGLGDTAMYLCATSRGVLATNEKLFFGSGTQLSVL.

V and J are TRBV6-2 or TRBV6-3 and TRBJ2-2; possibly TRBD1 for D (6 bases). The CDR3 runs 15 residues. Trimming took 6 bases from V and 4 from J, leaving 15 bases between them. The germline CDR1 and CDR2 sequences are MNHEY and SVGEGT. As DNA, the CDR3 is TGTGCCAGCAGCCCCAACAGGGTTCGCACCGGGGAGCTGTTTTTT. Amino acids: CASSPNRVRTGELFF.

The chain carries TRBV5-1 and TRBJ1-2, with a possible D match to TRBD1 (5 bases). The germline CDR1 and CDR2 sequences are SGHRS and YFSETQ. This CDR3 is 16 amino acids long. V lost 3 bases, J lost 8 bases, and 23 bases lay in between. The CDR3 region is CASSYIDSPGVGGYTF. In DNA form, the CDR3 reads TGCGCCAGCAGCTATATCGACAGCCCGGGCGTGGGCGGCTACACCTTC.

The chain links TRBV5-1 to TRBJ1-1, with D possibly being TRBD1 (5 bases). The V end was cut by 4 bases, the J end by 0 bases, with 16 bases between. The CDR3 is made up of 16 amino acids. Germline loops: CDR1 SGHRS, CDR2 YFSETQ. The chain's CDR3 is CASSAQPGRMNTEAFF. The CDR3 DNA is TGCGCCAGCAGCGCCCAACCGGGACGGATGAACACTGAAGCTTTCTTT.

The chain couples TRBV29-1 to TRBJ2-7; 8 positions match TRBD1. Per the germline V gene, CDR1 is SQVTM and CDR2 is ANQGSEA. The CDR3 has 14 residues. V dropped 4 bases and J dropped 7; count of bases not matched to a gene: 12. The CDR3 DNA sequence: TGCAGCGTTGCCCTCATCAGGGGGCTCGGGGAGCAGTACTTC. Amino acid sequence: CSVALIRGLGEQYF.

The genes are TRBV4-3 and TRBJ2-2; D tentatively fits TRBD1 or TRBD2 (6 bases each). Germline-derived CDR1 and CDR2 are LGHNA and YSLEER. The CDR3 length is 17 residues. Between the trimmed V and J ends, which lost 1 base and 2 bases, there was a span of 14 bases. CDR3: CASSQAPGGSNTGELFF. CDR3 sequence (DNA): TGCGCCAGCAGCCAAGCGCCCGGGGGCTCAAACACCGGGGAGCTGTTTTTT.

This clone was seen a single time. The chain is built from TRBV27 and TRBJ1-2; possibly TRBD1 for D (5 bases). Germline CDR1 MNHEY, CDR2 SMNVEV (reference sequence). Trimming left V 4 bases short and J 2 bases short, with 14 bases between. The length of the CDR3 is 15 residues. The CDR3 nucleotides read TGTGCCAGCAGTTCTCTGGGGGAGCCGAACTATGGCTACACCTTC. Translation gives CASSSLGEPNYGYTF.

The chain employs TRBV7-8 and TRBJ2-7; D not resolved. The CDR3 has 14 amino acids. The V gene lost 0 bases and the J gene lost 3 bases, with 9 bases spanning the gap. Germline V CDR1 and CDR2: SGHVS, FQNEAQ. The CDR3 sequence is CASSLAGSVYEQYF. The CDR3 region has the DNA TGTGCCAGCAGCTTAGCAGGGTCTGTCTACGAGCAGTACTTC.

CDR3 sequence: CASSIGGTSIYGYTF. In nucleotides, the CDR3 is TGTGCCAGTAGTATTGGGGGGACGAGTATCTATGGCTACACCTTC. V usage is TRBV19 and J usage is TRBJ1-2; possibly TRBD1 for D (5 bases). CDR1 and CDR2 (germline): LNHDA, SQIVND (reference sequence). Between the trimmed V and J ends, which lost 3 bases and 4 bases, there was a span of 15 bases. The CDR3 spans 15 residues.

V and J are TRBV5-1 and TRBJ2-7, with a weak D call TRBD2 (7 bases). The CDR3 is made up of 16 amino acids. V lost 0 bases to trimming and J lost 3 bases, with 16 bases between them. The V gene's germline CDR1 is SGHRS and CDR2 YFSETQ. For the CDR3, the DNA is TGCGCCAGCAGCTTGGCTTCTGGGGGGGCCAGCTACGAGCAGTACTTC. This encodes CASSLASGGASYEQYF.

The chain is built from TRBV5-1 and TRBJ1-5; D unresolved. Trimming removed 0 bases from V and 7 bases from J, with 11 bases in between. This CDR3 contains 14 residues. Germline V gives CDR1 SGHRS, CDR2 YFSETQ. CDR3 DNA: TGCGCCAGCAGCTTGGAGTCGGCGGGACAGCCCCAGCATTTT. This translates into CASSLESAGQPQHF.

The V and J genes are TRBV5-6 and TRBJ1-2, with a weak D call TRBD1 (6 bases). Germline assignment: CDR1 SGHDT and CDR2 YYEEEE. V was cut by 2 bases and J by 6 bases, with 11 bases left in between. The CDR3 is 13 amino acids. CDR3 loop: CASSFADRDGYTF. The CDR3 DNA is TGTGCCAGCAGCTTTGCGGACAGAGATGGCTACACCTTC.

A single count supports this clone. The chain combines TRBV28 with TRBJ2-5; 9 nucleotides align to TRBD2. This CDR3 is 15 amino acids long. The trim removed 10 bases at V and 5 bases at J, leaving 14 bases unmatched. Per germline, CDR1 MDHEN and CDR2 SYDVKM. CDR3 DNA: TGTGCCACCACTCCGGGTAGCGGGGGCCATGAGACCCAGTACTTC. It encodes CATTPGSGGHETQYF.

This chain joins TRBV29-1 and TRBJ2-5; 7 positions agree with TRBD1. The germline gives CDR1 SQVTM, CDR2 ANQGSEA. Trimming cost V 7 bases and J 9 bases; bases outside gene matches: 14. This CDR3 comprises 13 residues. The CDR3 loop reads CSAVGTAKRSQYF. Written as DNA, the CDR3 is TGCAGCGCCGTCGGGACAGCGAAACGGTCCCAGTACTTC.

The rearrangement uses TRBV6-2 or TRBV6-3 and TRBJ2-3, with 11 bases lining up with TRBD2. Germline lookup yields CDR1 MNHEY and CDR2 SVGEGT. The V segment lost 4 bases and the J segment 1 base; nucleotides outside the gene matches: 4. The CDR3 runs to 16 residues. This CDR3 is CASSSVAGGGTDTQYF. CDR3 sequence (DNA): TGTGCCAGCAGTTCCGTAGCGGGAGGGGGCACAGATACGCAGTATTTT.

V usage is TRBV7-9 and J usage is TRBJ2-5, with TRBD1 matching 7 bases. The V gene end was trimmed by 4 bases and the J gene end by 4 bases; junction bases not matched to a gene: 3. There are 13 residues in the CDR3. From germline, CDR1 is SEHNR and CDR2 FQNEAQ (reference sequence). CDR3: CASSSRGPETQYF. CDR3 sequence (DNA): TGTGCCAGCAGCTCTAGGGGGCCAGAGACCCAGTACTTC.

The chain couples TRBV29-1 to TRBJ1-2; unclear D gene. The CDR3 runs 10 residues. The germline V gene has CDR1 SQVTM and CDR2 ANQGSEA. Trimming left V 2 bases short and J 6 bases short, with 4 bases between. The CDR3 DNA reads TGCAGCGTTGAAAACCATGGCTACACCTTC. This codes for CSVENHGYTF.